This is a list of T cell receptor beta chains from one sample in a study of Ad26.COV2.S vaccination and SARS-CoV-2 variants. Using immunoSEQ multiplex PCR, the repertoire was profiled, and TCRdb retains in-frame clones only, with some absent. The data hold hundreds of thousands of clones, with around 87% observed a single time. Sequenced here: peripheral blood, sampled in a trial of Ad26.COV2.S vaccine versus placebo. These receptors were taken from a person aged 18-60 years who received the Ad26.COV2.S COVID-19 vaccine or a placebo. The CDR3 runs from the conserved cysteine through the conserved F or W. Each record gives: CDR3 length, clone size, D gene, V gene, J gene, CDR3 DNA, CDR3 protein. D genes are given only for firm matches. Where a row states a size, it is once, few, many or the class of an expanded clone; other rows omit it.

cdr3_length: 15; clone_size: .; d_call: .; v_call: TRBV14; j_call: TRBJ2-7; cdr3_nt: TGTGCCAGCAGCCAAGTTGGGGGGCTTCAAGGCGAGCAGTACTTC; cdr3_aa: CASSQVGGLQGEQYF
cdr3_length: 15; clone_size: few; d_call: .; v_call: TRBV30; j_call: TRBJ1-3; cdr3_nt: TGTGCCTGGAGTGTCTGGTGGAACTCTGGAAACACCATATATTTT; cdr3_aa: CAWSVWWNSGNTIYF
cdr3_length: 13; clone_size: .; d_call: .; v_call: TRBV9; j_call: TRBJ1-1; cdr3_nt: TGTGCCAGCAGCGTAGCAGGGCAAACTGAAGCTTTCTTT; cdr3_aa: CASSVAGQTEAFF
cdr3_length: 16; clone_size: .; d_call: TRBD1; v_call: TRBV3-1/TRBV3-2; j_call: TRBJ1-1; cdr3_nt: TGTGCCAGCAGCCACGTCACGGGACAGGGTAATACTGAAGCTTTCTTT; cdr3_aa: CASSHVTGQGNTEAFF
cdr3_length: 14; clone_size: once; d_call: .; v_call: TRBV28; j_call: TRBJ2-7; cdr3_nt: TGTGCCAGCAGTTCCGGCGGGATCTCCTACGAGCAGTACTTC; cdr3_aa: CASSSGGISYEQYF
cdr3_length: 13; clone_size: .; d_call: .; v_call: TRBV15; j_call: TRBJ1-5; cdr3_nt: TGTGCCACCAGCGGTGAGTTCGGGCAGCCCCAGCATTTT; cdr3_aa: CATSGEFGQPQHF
cdr3_length: 16; clone_size: .; d_call: .; v_call: TRBV7-8; j_call: TRBJ2-5; cdr3_nt: TGTGCCAGCAGCTCGTTGACGGGCGAGGCCCAAGAGACCCAGTACTTC; cdr3_aa: CASSSLTGEAQETQYF
cdr3_length: 14; clone_size: once; d_call: .; v_call: TRBV19; j_call: TRBJ1-3; cdr3_nt: TGTGCCAGTAGTCCCCGCCGGACTGGAAACACCATATATTTT; cdr3_aa: CASSPRRTGNTIYF
cdr3_length: 16; clone_size: .; d_call: .; v_call: TRBV5-1; j_call: TRBJ2-1; cdr3_nt: TGCGCCAGCAGCTTGGAGGGGGGTTATTCCTACAATGAGCAGTTCTTC; cdr3_aa: CASSLEGGYSYNEQFF
cdr3_length: 12; clone_size: .; d_call: .; v_call: TRBV9; j_call: TRBJ1-2; cdr3_nt: TGTGCCAGCAGCGCCCAACAGGGAGGCTACACCTTC; cdr3_aa: CASSAQQGGYTF
cdr3_length: 12; clone_size: .; d_call: .; v_call: TRBV9; j_call: TRBJ2-2; cdr3_nt: TGTGCCAGCAGCGTAAAGCGGGGGGAGCTGTTTTTT; cdr3_aa: CASSVKRGELFF
cdr3_length: 13; clone_size: .; d_call: TRBD2; v_call: TRBV19; j_call: TRBJ2-3; cdr3_nt: TGTGCCAGTCGCCCTAGCGGGCGCGATACGCAGTATTTT; cdr3_aa: CASRPSGRDTQYF
cdr3_length: 15; clone_size: .; d_call: TRBD1; v_call: TRBV7-8; j_call: TRBJ1-5; cdr3_nt: TGTGCCAGCAGCCCGACAGGGGCCAGCAATCAGCCCCAGCATTTT; cdr3_aa: CASSPTGASNQPQHF
cdr3_length: 14; clone_size: .; d_call: .; v_call: TRBV5-4; j_call: TRBJ2-7; cdr3_nt: TGTGCCAGCAGCTCCGATCAGGATTACTACGAGCAGTACTTC; cdr3_aa: CASSSDQDYYEQYF
cdr3_length: 16; clone_size: .; d_call: TRBD1; v_call: TRBV4-3; j_call: TRBJ2-1; cdr3_nt: TGCGCCAGCAGCCAAGGTGACAGGGGTAGAAGCAATGAGCAGTTCTTC; cdr3_aa: CASSQGDRGRSNEQFF
cdr3_length: 16; clone_size: .; d_call: TRBD2; v_call: TRBV15; j_call: TRBJ2-7; cdr3_nt: TGTGCCACCAGCAGATTTAGCGGGAGGGCGGTATACGAGCAGTACTTC; cdr3_aa: CATSRFSGRAVYEQYF